One TCR beta chain is described in this entry. Its specificity is not known. The data were taken from a study of cytomegalovirus exposure and HLA in healthy donors. As for the study in general: Genotyping of roughly 400 donors showed that about 83% belonged to the Caucasian-associated ancestry cluster. Study results and limitations: Most of the TCR beta V segments (in an earlier analysis) were productive either about 87% or about 30% of the time. Some V segments could not be told apart, so they were left out, TRBV6-2 and TRBV6-3 among them.

The PCR ran on 60 Vbeta and 13 Jbeta primers. Sequenced by immunoSEQ multiplex PCR; TCRdb stores in-frame clones only, minus some. The sample has 200,000 to 250,000 clones, around 89% seen once. CDR1 and CDR2 from the germline V gene are LGHNA and YSLEER. The CDR3 runs 17 residues. The trim removed 2 bases at V and 3 bases at J, leaving 12 bases unmatched. The chain joins TRBV4-3 to TRBJ2-7; 8 bases line up with TRBD2. The source is a woman between 18 and 30 years old in good health and CMV-seronegative. The source material was PBMCs. CDR3 in amino acids: CASSQRSGGRKFYEQYF. The CDR3 nucleotides are TGCGCCAGCAGCCAACGGTCGGGAGGGAGAAAATTCTACGAGCAGTACTTC.